These 13 T cell receptor beta chains came from one sample sequenced in a study of PD-1 blockade in mismatch repair-deficient tumors. Assay used: immunoSEQ multiplex PCR; TCRdb lists only in-frame clones, some missing. Here the sample spans 100,000 to 150,000 clones, more than 85% being singletons. Sequenced here: peripheral blood, sampled 44 weeks after starting pembrolizumab. These TCRs come from an adult with mismatch repair-deficient cancer.

The chain employs TRBV7-8 and TRBJ1-5; 11 nucleotides match TRBD1. From germline, CDR1 is SGHVS and CDR2 FQNEAQ. This CDR3 has 17 amino acids. Unmatched junction bases numbered 11, after V lost 6 bases and J lost 4 bases. CDR3 sequence reads: CASSFRDRGFRNQPQHF. CDR3 DNA: TGTGCCAGCAGTTTCCGGGACAGGGGGTTTCGGAATCAGCCCCAGCATTTT.

V usage is TRBV30 and J usage is TRBJ1-1; unclear D gene. Trimming removed 3 bases at V and 0 bases at J, with 17 bases between. Looked up from germline, CDR1 is GTSNPN and CDR2 is SVGIG (reference sequence). This CDR3 contains 16 residues. CDR3 protein: CAWRDPLRRLNTEAFF. CDR3 nucleotide sequence: TGTGCCTGGAGGGACCCATTACGCCGTCTGAACACTGAAGCTTTCTTT.

V usage is TRBV28 and J usage is TRBJ2-7; 10 bases fit TRBD2. V trimming: 3 bases; J trimming: 2 bases; junction bases outside the gene matches: 22. CDR1 and CDR2 from the germline V gene are MDHEN and SYDVKM. CDR3 length: 21 amino acids. CDR3 residues: CASSFRLGGTGLAGAPYEQYF. CDR3 DNA sequence: TGTGCCAGCAGTTTTAGATTGGGCGGGACAGGCCTAGCGGGAGCCCCCTACGAGCAGTACTTC.

The J gene is TRBJ2-7, the V gene TRBV11-2; maybe TRBD1 (6 bases). This CDR3 is built from 14 residues. Germline-derived CDR1 and CDR2 are SGHAT and FQNNGV. V dropped 3 bases and J dropped 6 bases, with 15 bases sitting between them. DNA of the CDR3: TGTGCCAGCAGCTTCTACAGGGTGGCAAGCGAGCAGTACTTC. The encoded protein is CASSFYRVASEQYF. Filled out from reference TRBV11-2 and TRBJ2-7, the complete variable domain reads EAGVAQSPRYKIIEKRQSVAFWCNPISGHATLYWYQQILGQGPKLLIQFQNNGVVDDSQLPKDRFSAERLKGVDSTLKIQPAKLEDSAVYLCASSFYRVASEQYFGPGTRLTVT.

This rearrangement joins TRBV7-2 to TRBJ2-7; 9 bases line up with TRBD2. V shed 1 base, J shed 3 bases, and the junction held 7 bases outside the gene matches. The CDR3 length is 16 residues. Germline loops: CDR1 SGHTA, CDR2 FQGNSA. This CDR3 is CASSLVWAGGYYEQYF. The CDR3 DNA sequence: TGTGCCAGCAGCTTAGTTTGGGCGGGAGGGTACTACGAGCAGTACTTC.

The chain is built from TRBV19 and TRBJ1-5; D remains unclear. The V gene lost 6 bases and the J gene lost 3 bases, with 12 bases spanning the gap. The length of the CDR3 is 14 residues. Germline lookup yields CDR1 LNHDA and CDR2 SQIVND (reference sequence). CDR3 amino acids: CASRPARINQPQHF. CDR3 bases: TGTGCCAGTAGGCCCGCCAGGATCAATCAGCCCCAGCATTTT. The variable domain in full, completed from reference TRBV19 and TRBJ1-5, reads DGGITQSPKYLFRKEGQNVTLSCEQNLNHDAMYWYRQDPGQGLRLIYYSQIVNDFQKGDIAEGYSVSREKKESFPLTVTSAQKNPTAFYLCASRPARINQPQHFGDGTRLSIL.

This clone was seen once. V and J are TRBV5-1 and TRBJ2-7; D is possibly TRBD1 (6 bases). The CDR3 consists of 14 residues. CDR1 SGHRS and CDR2 YFSETQ come from the germline V gene. V lost 0 bases to trimming and J lost 4 bases, with 11 bases between them. The CDR3, as DNA: TGCGCCAGCAGCTTGGGACAGGAACTTTACGAGCAGTACTTC. Residues: CASSLGQELYEQYF.

CDR3 in DNA: TGTGCCAGCAGCCGCGAGCTTGCGTACCAAGAGACCCAGTACTTC. Protein: CASSRELAYQETQYF. The chain couples TRBV7-8 to TRBJ2-5; D not resolved. Looked up from germline, CDR1 is SGHVS and CDR2 is FQNEAQ. The CDR3 runs 15 residues. The V gene lost 5 bases and the J gene lost 0 bases, with 13 bases spanning the gap.

This clone was recorded once. This chain uses TRBV6-5 with TRBJ2-7, with D possibly TRBD2 on 5 matching bases. Between the trimmed V and J ends, which lost 2 bases and 1 base, there was a span of 12 bases. Germline CDR1 MNHEY, CDR2 SVGAGI. The CDR3 is 15 residues long. The CDR3 reads CASSYMPSPSYEQYF. As DNA, the CDR3 is TGTGCCAGCAGTTACATGCCTAGCCCATCCTACGAGCAGTACTTC.

The table lists this clone with a count of one. The chain joins TRBV6-1 to TRBJ2-7, with 8 bases that match TRBD1. Germline lookup yields CDR1 MNHNS and CDR2 SASEGT. This CDR3 spans 15 amino acids. V shed 3 bases and J 1 base; nucleotides not matched to a gene: 5. The CDR3 spells CASSDGQGISYEQYF. CDR3 nucleotides: TGTGCCAGCAGTGACGGACAGGGAATTTCCTACGAGCAGTACTTC.

This clone was counted only a few times. The rearrangement uses TRBV14 and TRBJ1-2; D not resolved. Germline CDR1 reads SGHDN; CDR2 reads FVKESK. The CDR3 spans 14 residues. Trimming stripped 3 bases from V and 1 base from J, with 9 bases between. Here the CDR3 reads CASSHEGINYGYTF. The CDR3, as DNA: TGTGCCAGCAGCCACGAAGGGATTAACTATGGCTACACCTTC.

CDR3 DNA sequence: TGTGCCAGCACGGGTCGGATCAGTGAGCAGTTCTTC. Translating gives CASTGRISEQFF. This chain connects TRBV11-2 to TRBJ2-1, with unresolved D. The ends were cut back, 7 bases at V and 9 bases at J, with 13 bases in the middle. Germline loops: CDR1 SGHAT, CDR2 FQNNGV. CDR3 length equals 12 residues.

The rearrangement links TRBV5-1 to TRBJ2-3; D perhaps matches TRBD1 (6 bases). Per the germline V gene, CDR1 is SGHRS and CDR2 is YFSETQ. V gave up 3 bases and J gave up 8 bases, with 19 bases separating them. The CDR3 length is 15 residues. CDR3 nucleotides: TGCGCCAGCAGCTGGAGAACGCCACAGGGTCGTACGCAGTATTTT. This sequence encodes CASSWRTPQGRTQYF.